The sequence of this TCR beta chain was determined in a study of blood T cells in healthy people across ages. General study points: Long-lived donors carried more naive CD4+ cells and greater diversity than aged donors. No conclusive comparison of naive versus antigen-experienced cells was possible with unsorted PBMCs. Estimated diversity, derived from one million T cells, was regarded as an underestimate.

A second PCR, run for about 7 to 11 cycles, used a sample-barcoded 5' primer plus a J-beta primer mix. A tag from a template-switch adaptor with 12 random nucleotides marked each cDNA molecule. Using its own MiXCR run on the 5' RACE reads, TCRdb lists one record per CDR3 protein. Found here are about 1.1 million distinct CDR3 sequences, less than 45% of them singletons; the top ten hold 13%. CDR3 size: 14 residues. Trimming took 2 bases from V and 3 from J, leaving 10 bases between them. This clonotype was seen only a few times. Its antigen is as yet unknown. This sequence was found in a man between 18 and 29 years old in good health. The chain joins TRBV12-3 or TRBV12-4 to TRBJ1-1, with a possible D match to TRBD1 (6 bases). Input material: blood. The CDR3 is CASSLNRVDTEAFF. The CDR3 region has the DNA TGTGCCAGCAGTTTAAACAGGGTAGACACTGAAGCTTTCTTT.